The rows below give T cell receptor beta chains drawn from one sample of a study of blood T cell repertoires in COVID-19. TCRdb's table, derived via immunoSEQ multiplex PCR, lists solely in-frame clones and lacks some. The sample carries about 340,000 clones, 65% to 90% recorded once. The sequencing input was PBMCs or T cells enriched from blood (not recorded which). Source of these receptors: a woman aged 40-49 years with acute COVID-19. Both conserved end residues are part of each CDR3. D genes are given only for firm matches. Not every row has a clone size; where given, it reads once, few, many or a size class.

d_gene: TRBD1
j_gene: TRBJ2-1
abundance: NA
v_gene: TRBV4-1
CDR3aa: CASSQGRGQGKGNEQFF
CDR3nt: TGCGCCAGCAGCCAAGGGCGAGGACAGGGAAAAGGCAATGAGCAGTTCTTC

d_gene: NA
j_gene: TRBJ1-1
abundance: NA
v_gene: TRBV5-1
CDR3aa: CASSLERGLGGSEAFF
CDR3nt: TGCGCCAGCAGCTTGGAACGTGGTTTAGGGGGATCCGAAGCTTTCTTT

d_gene: NA
j_gene: TRBJ1-1
abundance: once
v_gene: TRBV19
CDR3aa: CASSESIGRNTEAFF
CDR3nt: TGTGCCAGTAGTGAATCGATCGGGAGGAACACTGAAGCTTTCTTT

d_gene: NA
j_gene: TRBJ2-2
abundance: few
v_gene: TRBV6-5
CDR3aa: CASWTSTSGAGELFF
CDR3nt: TGTGCCAGCTGGACCTCTACCTCGGGGGCCGGGGAGCTGTTTTTT

d_gene: TRBD2
j_gene: TRBJ2-1
abundance: NA
v_gene: TRBV4-2
CDR3aa: CASSQAAGVAGDEQFF
CDR3nt: TGTGCCAGCAGCCAAGCAGCGGGAGTTGCTGGCGATGAGCAGTTCTTC

d_gene: NA
j_gene: TRBJ1-2
abundance: NA
v_gene: TRBV27
CDR3aa: CASNPNRAAPHGYTF
CDR3nt: TGTGCCAGCAATCCCAACAGGGCCGCCCCCCATGGCTACACCTTC

d_gene: TRBD1
j_gene: TRBJ2-1
abundance: NA
v_gene: TRBV11-3
CDR3aa: CASSLEQGYEQFF
CDR3nt: TGTGCCAGCAGCTTAGAACAGGGGTATGAGCAGTTCTTC

d_gene: NA
j_gene: TRBJ2-1
abundance: few
v_gene: TRBV5-4
CDR3aa: CASSPFWGIQGKNNEQFF
CDR3nt: TGTGCCAGCAGCCCATTCTGGGGCATACAGGGTAAGAACAATGAGCAGTTCTTC

d_gene: NA
j_gene: TRBJ2-1
abundance: NA
v_gene: TRBV27
CDR3aa: CASTLGGGYEQFF
CDR3nt: TGTGCCAGCACTTTGGGAGGAGGGTATGAGCAGTTCTTC

d_gene: TRBD1
j_gene: TRBJ1-1
abundance: NA
v_gene: TRBV7-8
CDR3aa: CASSLEGQGLSEAFF
CDR3nt: TGTGCCAGCAGCTTAGAGGGACAGGGTTTATCTGAAGCTTTCTTT

d_gene: NA
j_gene: TRBJ2-7
abundance: once
v_gene: TRBV25-1
CDR3aa: CASSEYDRFGDEQYF
CDR3nt: TGTGCCAGCAGTGAATATGACAGGTTTGGCGACGAGCAGTACTTC

d_gene: NA
j_gene: TRBJ1-2
abundance: NA
v_gene: TRBV7-9
CDR3aa: CASSLKQGANYGYTF
CDR3nt: TGTGCCAGCAGCTTAAAACAGGGAGCTAACTATGGCTACACCTTC

d_gene: NA
j_gene: TRBJ1-5
abundance: NA
v_gene: TRBV19
CDR3aa: CASSTLQGTSNQPQHF
CDR3nt: TGTGCCAGTAGTACACTACAGGGTACTAGCAATCAGCCCCAGCATTTT

d_gene: TRBD1
j_gene: TRBJ2-2
abundance: NA
v_gene: TRBV7-8
CDR3aa: CASSPGDRNGELFF
CDR3nt: TGTGCCAGCAGCCCCGGGGACAGAAACGGGGAGCTGTTTTTT

d_gene: TRBD2
j_gene: TRBJ2-3
abundance: NA
v_gene: TRBV5-1
CDR3aa: CASSVTSETQYF
CDR3nt: TGCGCCAGCAGCGTGACTAGCGAAACGCAGTATTTT

d_gene: TRBD1
j_gene: TRBJ1-1
abundance: NA
v_gene: TRBV18
CDR3aa: CASTGGVGTEAFF
CDR3nt: TGTGCCAGCACAGGGGGAGTGGGCACTGAAGCTTTCTTT

d_gene: TRBD1
j_gene: TRBJ1-5
abundance: few
v_gene: TRBV7-2
CDR3aa: CASSLGGTGGNQPQHF
CDR3nt: TGTGCCAGCAGCTTAGGGGGGACAGGCGGAAATCAGCCCCAGCATTTT

d_gene: NA
j_gene: TRBJ1-5
abundance: NA
v_gene: TRBV18
CDR3aa: CASSPNEGQPQHF
CDR3nt: TGTGCCAGCTCCCCTAACGAGGGTCAGCCCCAGCATTTT

d_gene: NA
j_gene: TRBJ1-2
abundance: NA
v_gene: TRBV4-2
CDR3aa: CASSQLAGGVRGYTF
CDR3nt: TGTGCCAGCAGCCAACTTGCAGGAGGGGTTAGAGGCTACACCTTC

d_gene: NA
j_gene: TRBJ1-3
abundance: NA
v_gene: TRBV5-1
CDR3aa: CASSLDPTPGSTIYF
CDR3nt: TGCGCCAGCAGCTTGGACCCGACACCGGGGAGCACCATATATTTT

d_gene: TRBD1
j_gene: TRBJ1-2
abundance: once
v_gene: TRBV27
CDR3aa: CASSRSLLETGYRDYGYTF
CDR3nt: TGTGCCAGCAGTCGTAGTTTGTTGGAGACAGGGTATCGGGACTATGGCTACACCTTC

d_gene: TRBD1
j_gene: TRBJ1-2
abundance: NA
v_gene: TRBV28
CDR3aa: CASSLRQGINYGYTF
CDR3nt: TGTGCCAGCAGTTTACGACAGGGAATTAACTATGGCTACACCTTC

d_gene: TRBD2
j_gene: TRBJ2-2
abundance: NA
v_gene: TRBV9
CDR3aa: CASSATGGVIGELFF
CDR3nt: TGTGCCAGCAGCGCAACGGGAGGGGTTATCGGGGAGCTGTTTTTT

d_gene: TRBD2
j_gene: TRBJ2-2
abundance: NA
v_gene: TRBV2
CDR3aa: CASSEAHGGGNTGELFF
CDR3nt: TGTGCCAGCAGTGAAGCGCATGGCGGGGGAAACACCGGGGAGCTGTTTTTT

d_gene: TRBD1
j_gene: TRBJ2-1
abundance: NA
v_gene: TRBV6-5
CDR3aa: CASSWQGAGGNEQFF
CDR3nt: TGTGCCAGCAGTTGGCAGGGGGCAGGAGGGAATGAGCAGTTCTTC

d_gene: TRBD1
j_gene: TRBJ1-2
abundance: NA
v_gene: TRBV29-1
CDR3aa: CSGADRALGYTF
CDR3nt: TGCAGCGGCGCGGACAGGGCTTTGGGCTACACCTTC

d_gene: TRBD1
j_gene: TRBJ1-1
abundance: NA
v_gene: TRBV7-9
CDR3aa: CASSLGDRVNTEAFF
CDR3nt: TGTGCCAGCAGCTTAGGTGACAGGGTGAACACTGAAGCTTTCTTT

d_gene: TRBD2
j_gene: TRBJ2-3
abundance: NA
v_gene: TRBV4-1
CDR3aa: CASSQDTSGGVSTDTQYF
CDR3nt: TGCGCCAGCAGCCAAGATACTAGCGGGGGGGTGAGCACAGATACGCAGTATTTT

d_gene: NA
j_gene: TRBJ1-3
abundance: NA
v_gene: TRBV5-8
CDR3aa: CASSLTGLSGNTIYF
CDR3nt: TGTGCCAGCAGCCTGACAGGCCTCTCTGGAAACACCATATATTTT

d_gene: TRBD1
j_gene: TRBJ2-1
abundance: NA
v_gene: TRBV10-3
CDR3aa: CAITRQGGNNEQFF
CDR3nt: TGTGCCATCACTCGACAGGGGGGAAACAATGAGCAGTTCTTC

d_gene: NA
j_gene: TRBJ1-6
abundance: NA
v_gene: TRBV7-9
CDR3aa: CASSSPTGSPLHF
CDR3nt: TGTGCCAGCAGCTCCCCGACCGGGTCACCCCTCCACTTT

d_gene: TRBD2
j_gene: TRBJ2-7
abundance: NA
v_gene: TRBV5-1
CDR3aa: CASSLGPAGGPTGSSYEQYF
CDR3nt: TGCGCCAGCAGCTTGGGTCCCGCGGGAGGGCCAACGGGGAGCTCCTACGAGCAGTACTTC

d_gene: TRBD1
j_gene: TRBJ1-2
abundance: NA
v_gene: TRBV23-1
CDR3aa: CASCDGQGKINYGYTF
CDR3nt: TGCGCCAGCTGCGATGGACAGGGGAAAATCAACTATGGCTACACCTTC

d_gene: TRBD1
j_gene: TRBJ1-2
abundance: NA
v_gene: TRBV28
CDR3aa: CASSLNRGYGYTF
CDR3nt: TGTGCCAGCAGTTTAAACAGGGGCTATGGCTACACCTTC

d_gene: NA
j_gene: TRBJ2-1
abundance: NA
v_gene: TRBV4-3
CDR3aa: CASSQEGAGRGAYNEQFF
CDR3nt: TGCGCCAGCAGCCAAGAGGGGGCCGGACGAGGGGCCTACAATGAGCAGTTCTTC

d_gene: NA
j_gene: TRBJ1-6
abundance: once
v_gene: TRBV5-6
CDR3aa: CASSSGQHNSPLHF
CDR3nt: TGTGCCAGCAGCTCAGGACAGCATAATTCACCCCTCCACTTT

d_gene: NA
j_gene: TRBJ1-5
abundance: NA
v_gene: TRBV7-2
CDR3aa: CASSFSGSSQPQHF
CDR3nt: TGTGCCAGCAGCTTTTCAGGGTCTAGTCAGCCCCAGCATTTT